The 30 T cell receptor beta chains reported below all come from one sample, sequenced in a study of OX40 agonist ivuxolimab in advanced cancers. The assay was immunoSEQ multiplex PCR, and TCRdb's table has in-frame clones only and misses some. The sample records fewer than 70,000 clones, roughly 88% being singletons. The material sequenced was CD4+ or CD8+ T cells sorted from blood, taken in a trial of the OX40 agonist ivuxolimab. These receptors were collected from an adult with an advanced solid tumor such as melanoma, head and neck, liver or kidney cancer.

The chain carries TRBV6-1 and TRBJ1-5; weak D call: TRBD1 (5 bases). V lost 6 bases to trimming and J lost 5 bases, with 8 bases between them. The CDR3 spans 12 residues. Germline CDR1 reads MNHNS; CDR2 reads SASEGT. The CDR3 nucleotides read TGTGCCAGCAGGGGGGATTATCAGCCCCAGCATTTT. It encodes CASRGDYQPQHF.

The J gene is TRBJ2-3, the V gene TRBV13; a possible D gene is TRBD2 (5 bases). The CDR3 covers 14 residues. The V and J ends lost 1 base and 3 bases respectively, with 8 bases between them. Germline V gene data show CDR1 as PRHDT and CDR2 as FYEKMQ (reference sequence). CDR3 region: CASSLERGTDTQYF. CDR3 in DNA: TGTGCCAGCAGCTTAGAACGGGGTACAGATACGCAGTATTTT.

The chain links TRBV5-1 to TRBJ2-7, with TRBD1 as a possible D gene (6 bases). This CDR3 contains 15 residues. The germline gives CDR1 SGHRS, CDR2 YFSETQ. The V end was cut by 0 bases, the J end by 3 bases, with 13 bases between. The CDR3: CASSLEQGPHYEQYF. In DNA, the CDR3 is TGCGCCAGCAGCTTGGAGCAGGGGCCCCACTACGAGCAGTACTTC.

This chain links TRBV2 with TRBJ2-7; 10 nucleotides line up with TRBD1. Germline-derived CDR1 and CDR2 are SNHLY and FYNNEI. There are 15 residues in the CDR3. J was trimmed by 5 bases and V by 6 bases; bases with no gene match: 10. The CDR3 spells CASSRTGTGVDEQYF. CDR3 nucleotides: TGTGCCAGCAGCCGTACCGGGACAGGGGTGGACGAGCAGTACTTC.

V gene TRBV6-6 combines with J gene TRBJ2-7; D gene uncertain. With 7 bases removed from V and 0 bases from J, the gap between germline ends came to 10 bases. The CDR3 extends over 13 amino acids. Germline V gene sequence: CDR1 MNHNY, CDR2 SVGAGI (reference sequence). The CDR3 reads CASTAPISYEQYF. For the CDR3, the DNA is TGTGCCAGCACGGCCCCTATCTCCTACGAGCAGTACTTC.

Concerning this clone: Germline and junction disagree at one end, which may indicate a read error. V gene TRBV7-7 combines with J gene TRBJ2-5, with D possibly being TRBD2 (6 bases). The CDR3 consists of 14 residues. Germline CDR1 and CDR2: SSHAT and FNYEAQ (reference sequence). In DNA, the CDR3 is TGTGCTAGCAGCTTCGACGGGGGTCAAGAGACCCAGTACTTC. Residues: CASSFDGGQETQYF.

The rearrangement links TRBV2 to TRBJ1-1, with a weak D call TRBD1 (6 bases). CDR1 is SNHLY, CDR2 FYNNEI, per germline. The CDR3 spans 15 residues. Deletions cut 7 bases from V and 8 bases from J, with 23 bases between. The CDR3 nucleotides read TGTGCCAGCATAGACCGACACAGGGCTTCCTCAGAAGCTTTCTTT. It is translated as CASIDRHRASSEAFF.

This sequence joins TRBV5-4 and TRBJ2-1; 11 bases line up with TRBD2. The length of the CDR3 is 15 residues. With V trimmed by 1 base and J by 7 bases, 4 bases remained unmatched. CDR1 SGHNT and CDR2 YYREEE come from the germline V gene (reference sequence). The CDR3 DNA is TGTGCCAGCAGCTTGTTTAGCGGGGGGGCAAATGAGCAGTTCTTC. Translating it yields CASSLFSGGANEQFF.

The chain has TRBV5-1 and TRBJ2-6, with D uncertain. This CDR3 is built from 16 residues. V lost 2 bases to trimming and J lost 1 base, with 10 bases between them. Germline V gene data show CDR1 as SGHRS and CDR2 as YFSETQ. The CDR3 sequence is CASSFPQLSGANVLTF. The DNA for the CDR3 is TGCGCCAGCAGCTTTCCTCAGCTATCTGGGGCCAACGTCCTGACTTTC.

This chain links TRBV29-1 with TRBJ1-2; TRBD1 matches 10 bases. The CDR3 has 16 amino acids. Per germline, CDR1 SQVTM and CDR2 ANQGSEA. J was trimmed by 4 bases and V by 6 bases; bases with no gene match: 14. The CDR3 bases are TGCAGCGTCGCACGGAGGGACAGGGGTCGGAGCTATGGCTACACCTTC. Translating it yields CSVARRDRGRSYGYTF.

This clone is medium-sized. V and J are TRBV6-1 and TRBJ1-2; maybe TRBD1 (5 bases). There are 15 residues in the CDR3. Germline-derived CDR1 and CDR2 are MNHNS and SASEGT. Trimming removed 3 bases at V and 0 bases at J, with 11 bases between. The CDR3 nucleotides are TGTGCCAGCAGTGACTCGACAGCAGCTAACTATGGCTACACCTTC. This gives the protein CASSDSTAANYGYTF.

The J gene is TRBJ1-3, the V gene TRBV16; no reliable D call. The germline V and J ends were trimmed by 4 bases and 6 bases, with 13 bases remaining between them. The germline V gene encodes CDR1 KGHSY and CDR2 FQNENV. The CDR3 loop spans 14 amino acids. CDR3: CASSRSADTNTIYF. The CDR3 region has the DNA TGTGCCAGCAGCCGGTCGGCAGATACAAACACCATATATTTT.

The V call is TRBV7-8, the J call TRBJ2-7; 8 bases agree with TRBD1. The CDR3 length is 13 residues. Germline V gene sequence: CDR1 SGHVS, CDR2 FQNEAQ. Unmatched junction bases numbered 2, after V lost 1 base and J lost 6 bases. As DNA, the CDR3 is TGTGCCAGCAGCTTAGGACAGGGGTTCGAGCAGTACTTC. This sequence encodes CASSLGQGFEQYF.

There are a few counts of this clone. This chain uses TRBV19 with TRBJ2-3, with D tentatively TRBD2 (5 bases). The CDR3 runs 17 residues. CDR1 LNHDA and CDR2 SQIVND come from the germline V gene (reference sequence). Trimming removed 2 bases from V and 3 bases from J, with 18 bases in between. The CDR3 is CASSISMGAYGTDTQYF. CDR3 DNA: TGTGCCAGTAGTATAAGTATGGGAGCGTATGGGACAGATACGCAGTATTTT.

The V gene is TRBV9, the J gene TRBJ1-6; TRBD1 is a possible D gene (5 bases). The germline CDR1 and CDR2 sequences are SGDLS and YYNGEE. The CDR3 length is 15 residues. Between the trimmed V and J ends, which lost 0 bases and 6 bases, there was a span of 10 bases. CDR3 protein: CASSVGGRVNSPLHF. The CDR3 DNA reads TGTGCCAGCAGCGTAGGGGGCAGGGTTAATTCACCCCTCCACTTT.

The CDR3 reads CASSLYGSNEKLFF. The CDR3 DNA follows: TGTGCCAGCAGTTTATACGGGAGTAATGAAAAACTGTTTTTT. V is TRBV27 and J is TRBJ1-4; unclear D gene. V was clipped by 1 base and J by 4 bases, with 7 bases between them. The CDR3 sequence is 14 residues long. Germline loops: CDR1 MNHEY, CDR2 SMNVEV (reference sequence).

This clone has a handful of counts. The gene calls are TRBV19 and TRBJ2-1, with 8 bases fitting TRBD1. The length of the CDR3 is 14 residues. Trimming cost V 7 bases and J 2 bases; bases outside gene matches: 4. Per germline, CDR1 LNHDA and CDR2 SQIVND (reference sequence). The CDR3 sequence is CASNDRGTYNEQFF. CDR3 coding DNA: TGTGCCAGTAATGACAGGGGTACCTACAATGAGCAGTTCTTC.

The CDR3 protein is CASSYPPSWEQFF. Here the CDR3 DNA reads TGTGCCAGCAGTTACCCTCCCTCGTGGGAGCAGTTCTTC. The gene calls are TRBV6-6 and TRBJ2-1; D gene uncertain. Germline CDR1 and CDR2: MNHNY and SVGAGI (reference sequence). There are 13 residues in the CDR3. Trimming left V 2 bases short and J 10 bases short, with 12 bases between.

The CDR3 is CASSLGTGSGNTIYF. Here the CDR3 DNA reads TGTGCCAGCAGCTTGGGGACAGGCTCTGGAAACACCATATATTTT. This sequence joins TRBV7-2 and TRBJ1-3, with TRBD1 matching over 8 bases. Trimming took 3 bases from V and 0 from J; bases not matched to a gene: 1. CDR3 size: 15 residues. Germline CDR1 SGHTA, CDR2 FQGNSA.

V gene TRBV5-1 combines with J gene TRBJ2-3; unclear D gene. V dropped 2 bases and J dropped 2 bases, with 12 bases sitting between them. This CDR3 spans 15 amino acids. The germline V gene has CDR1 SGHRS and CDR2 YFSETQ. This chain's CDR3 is CASSFGSIHTDTQYF. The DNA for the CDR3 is TGCGCCAGCAGCTTTGGTAGCATCCACACAGATACGCAGTATTTT.

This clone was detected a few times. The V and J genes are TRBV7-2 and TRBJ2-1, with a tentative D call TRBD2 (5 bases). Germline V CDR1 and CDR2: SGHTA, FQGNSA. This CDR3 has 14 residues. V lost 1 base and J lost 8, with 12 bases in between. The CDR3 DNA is TGTGCCAGCAGCTTAGTGGGCGGGCGCGATGAGCAGTTCTTC. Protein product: CASSLVGGRDEQFF.

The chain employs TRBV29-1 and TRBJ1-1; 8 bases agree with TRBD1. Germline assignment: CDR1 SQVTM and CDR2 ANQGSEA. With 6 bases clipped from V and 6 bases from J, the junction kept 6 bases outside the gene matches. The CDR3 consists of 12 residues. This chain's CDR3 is CSVQGAGSEAFF. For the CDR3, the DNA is TGCAGCGTCCAGGGGGCTGGCTCTGAAGCTTTCTTT.

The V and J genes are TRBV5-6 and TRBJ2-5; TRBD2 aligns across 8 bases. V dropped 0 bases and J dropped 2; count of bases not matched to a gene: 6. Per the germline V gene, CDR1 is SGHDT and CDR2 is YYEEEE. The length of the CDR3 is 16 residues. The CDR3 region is CASSLVRGERQETQYF. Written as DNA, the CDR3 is TGTGCCAGCAGCTTGGTGCGGGGGGAGAGACAAGAGACCCAGTACTTC.

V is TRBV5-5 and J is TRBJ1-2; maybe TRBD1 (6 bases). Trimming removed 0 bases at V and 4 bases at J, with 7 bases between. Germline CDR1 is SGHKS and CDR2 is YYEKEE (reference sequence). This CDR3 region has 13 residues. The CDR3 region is CASSLADSYGYTF. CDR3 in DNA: TGTGCCAGCAGCTTGGCGGACAGCTATGGCTACACCTTC.

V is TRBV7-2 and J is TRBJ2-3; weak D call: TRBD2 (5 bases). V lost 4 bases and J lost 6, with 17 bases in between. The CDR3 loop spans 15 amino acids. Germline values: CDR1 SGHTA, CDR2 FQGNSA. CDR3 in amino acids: CASSSTPNRGDTQYF. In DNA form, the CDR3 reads TGTGCCAGCAGCTCAACGCCGAATCGAGGGGATACGCAGTATTTT.

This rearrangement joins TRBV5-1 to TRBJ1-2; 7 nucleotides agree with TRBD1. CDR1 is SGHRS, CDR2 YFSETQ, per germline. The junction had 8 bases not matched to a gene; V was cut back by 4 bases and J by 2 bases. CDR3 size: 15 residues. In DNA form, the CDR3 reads TGCGCCAGCAGCCCGGAAGTAGGGGGCAACTATGGCTACACCTTC. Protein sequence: CASSPEVGGNYGYTF. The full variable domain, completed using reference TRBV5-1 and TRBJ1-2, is KAGVTQTPRYLIKTRGQQVTLSCSPISGHRSVSWYQQTPGQGLQFLFEYFSETQRNKGNFPGRFSGRQFSNSRSEMNVSTLELGDSALYLCASSPEVGGNYGYTFGSGTRLTVV.

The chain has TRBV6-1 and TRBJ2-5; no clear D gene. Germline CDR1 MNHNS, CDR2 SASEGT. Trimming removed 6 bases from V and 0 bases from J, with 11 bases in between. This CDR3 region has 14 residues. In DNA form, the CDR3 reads TGTGCCAGCAGCGAGTTTGGGAACCAAGAGACCCAGTACTTC. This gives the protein CASSEFGNQETQYF.

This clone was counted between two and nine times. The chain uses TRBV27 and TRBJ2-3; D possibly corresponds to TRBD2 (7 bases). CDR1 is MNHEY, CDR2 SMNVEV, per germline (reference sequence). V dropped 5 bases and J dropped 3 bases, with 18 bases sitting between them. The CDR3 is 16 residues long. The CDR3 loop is CASSPLAGRGTDTQYF. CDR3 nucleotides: TGTGCCAGCAGTCCCCTGGCGGGGAGGGGGACAGATACGCAGTATTTT.

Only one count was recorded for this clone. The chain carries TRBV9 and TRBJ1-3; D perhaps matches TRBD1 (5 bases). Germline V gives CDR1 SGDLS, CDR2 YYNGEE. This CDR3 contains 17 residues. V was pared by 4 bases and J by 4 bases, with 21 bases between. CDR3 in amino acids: CASSLQEGKVAGNTIYF. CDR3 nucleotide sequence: TGTGCCAGCAGCCTCCAAGAGGGGAAGGTCGCCGGAAACACCATATATTTT.

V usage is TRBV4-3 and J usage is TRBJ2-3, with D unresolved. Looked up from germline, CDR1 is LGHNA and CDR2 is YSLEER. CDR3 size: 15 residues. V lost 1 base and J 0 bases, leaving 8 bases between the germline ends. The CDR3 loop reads CASSQAGSSTDTQYF. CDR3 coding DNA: TGCGCCAGCAGCCAAGCGGGCTCTAGCACAGATACGCAGTATTTT.